This entry features one T cell receptor beta chain sequence. The method was immunoSEQ multiplex PCR; TCRdb's version includes in-frame clones alone and lacks a portion of them. Found here are 250,000 to 300,000 clones, about 88% of them singletons; the top ten hold roughly 4%. Per the germline V gene, CDR1 is MDHEN and CDR2 is SYDVKM. The CDR3 loop spans 11 amino acids. Trimming took off 6 bases at V and 4 bases at J, with 6 bases between the two ends. The sample originates from a study of blood T cell repertoires in COVID-19. Study-wide background: PBMCs, B-cell-depleted T cells, or T cells provided the cDNA or gDNA that made up the material.

The TCR sequence derives from a man aged 18-30 years with active or convalescent COVID-19. The chain has TRBV28 and TRBJ1-2; D unresolved. Input material: peripheral blood. CDR3 sequence (DNA): TGTGCCAGCAGCAGAGGCTATGGCTACACCTTC. Translating gives CASSRGYGYTF.